This entry concerns a single TCR beta chain. CDR3 length: 17 amino acids. Parkinson's disease patients served as a neurodegenerative disease comparison group. These data belong to a study of CD8 T cells in cerebrospinal fluid in Alzheimer's disease. Profiling of CSF cells used 10X single-cell V(D)J plus 5' expression. Using the 10x single-cell sequencing reads, TCRdb records one entry per CDR3 protein without DNA. In total, the table holds over a thousand distinct CDR3 sequences. V is TRBV3-2 and J is TRBJ2-5; without DNA, the TCRdb call of TRBD2 cannot be checked. TRBV3-2 constitutes a pseudogene. The clonotype originates from a human donor with Parkinson's disease. Source material: cerebrospinal fluid. The CDR3 protein is CASSQWLTSGIQETQYF.